The sequence of this TCR beta chain was determined in a study of T cell repertoires in cytomegalovirus infection. The study's findings and limits: Clonotypes of TCR beta that were HLA-C-restricted and CMV-specific dominated the ex vivo response.

This CDR3 is built from 16 residues. V lost 1 base and J lost 3, with 14 bases in between. Germline V gene lookup returns CDR1 SGHDT and CDR2 YYEEEE. TCRdb analysed the reads with MiXCR anew, one entry per CDR3 protein. The sample consists of roughly 730,000 distinct CDR3 sequences, about 33% of them appearing once. This clonotype was seen just once. What it binds is not known. The chain combines TRBV5-6 with TRBJ1-5, with D tentatively TRBD1 (5 bases). The sequencing used cultured PBMCs, collected from culture after CMV antigen stimulation. This TCR derives from a human donor in good health (CMV status not recorded). Some clones in this sample may be carry-over from other donors' samples. This chain's CDR3 is CASSLRWTRANQPQHF. The CDR3 nucleotides are TGTGCCAGCAGCTTGCGATGGACACGGGCCAATCAGCCCCAGCATTTT.